This T cell receptor (beta chain) is drawn from a study of cytomegalovirus exposure and HLA in healthy donors (dated by TCRdb to about 2017). With regard to the full study: According to a later analysis, one platform produced both the roughly 120 validation repertoires and the 550 to 800 repertoires of the first cohort. The aim of the study was to test whether cataloging public T cell receptors could identify signatures of past pathogen exposure. The study combined high-throughput TCR immunosequencing, statistical association of individual TCRs with disease status, and machine learning to predict cytomegalovirus infection status. In addition to the first cohort of 666 subjects, a separate validation cohort of 130 or so different subjects was used.

Overall results and qualifications from the work: In the study, 150 to 200 TCR beta chains were listed as associated with cytomegalovirus. Of the cluster scores, around 95% were above 0 in a later analysis, which found that TCRs clustered in the first cohort also tended to co-occur in the approximately 110 validation repertoires. Most TCR sequences were observed very rarely across donors, whereas some public TCRs were present in many individuals. The authors suggested that the approach could potentially be extended to other disease states and immunological phenotypes. The classifier was reported to diagnose cytomegalovirus status with high specificity and sensitivity in both the original cohort and the validation cohort. All 120 or so repertoires were used to score co-occurrence in the validation cohort in a later analysis, because that analysis had no HLA typing for the cohort. Three of the identified cytomegalovirus-associated TCR beta chains were confirmed in vitro to be specific for cytomegalovirus antigens.

A note on this clone: What antigen it recognizes has not been identified. It has no much larger one-base neighbor in the sample; base qualities were not kept.

Donors formed part of the validation cohort, which comprised 120 subjects and was distinct from the first cohort of over 500 subjects. The library was built by means of the immunoSEQ multiplex PCR assay. The original methods were these. A statistical classification framework was built for diagnosing cytomegalovirus status from the catalog of TCR beta chain sequences. Sourced from immuneACCESS, this table was stored by TCRdb with only in-frame sequences that have V and J called. A share of the clones is absent; for the studies checked, an unresolved V gene accounts for under half, and the remainder has no known explanation. The V and J calls and the clone size are those of that table, but D and trimming were determined from the DNA. The sample profile shows 210,000 or so clones; approximately 86% of them were found once. The ten most abundant clones make up about 2.9% of the sample. CDR1 MDHEN and CDR2 SYDVKM are derived from the germline V gene. There are 13 amino acids in the CDR3, from cysteine to phenylalanine inclusive. CDR3 DNA is the only sequence kept; it has 39 bases, read in frame from the first base. Trimming costs V 6 bases and J 3 bases, and their ends lie 12 bases apart.

This sequence was found in a woman aged 18-29 years in good health and CMV-seronegative. The V gene is TRBV28 and the J gene is TRBJ2-7; TRBD2 is a weak D gene call, 6 bases matching. Specimen: PBMCs. The CDR3 protein is CASSPDYFYEQYF. At the DNA level, the sequence is TGTGCCAGCAGCCCGGACTACTTCTACGAGCAGTACTTC.